Below, one TCR beta chain is given with its context. Its antigen remains unidentified. This table comes from immunoSEQ multiplex PCR, and its TCRdb copy is limited to in-frame clones, with some not included. The sample lists 10,000 to 15,000 clones, about 60% occurring once. The data were obtained in a study of neoadjuvant anti-PD-1 for oral cavity cancer. Study as a whole: Around day 43, patients without progression received a fourth nivolumab dose before surgery.

Patients were newly diagnosed with stage II-IVA oral cavity squamous cell carcinoma without prior systemic or radiation treatment. General study points: Higher pretreatment Treg/Th17 ratios tracked higher pretreatment blood clonality. TCR analyses covered only a few patients per response group.

The CDR3 contains 12 residues. Germline assignment: CDR1 ENHRY and CDR2 SYGVKD. The V gene end was trimmed by 9 bases and the J gene end by 6 bases; junction bases not matched to a gene: 7. The specimen comprised tumor tissue, sampled before nivolumab (anti-PD-1) treatment. The chain combines TRBV10-3 with TRBJ1-2, with TRBD1 matching over 7 bases. The source is a person aged 35-80 years with oral cavity squamous cell carcinoma. The CDR3 DNA is TGTGCCATATCCACAGGGGAAAATGGCTACACCTTC. Encoded protein: CAISTGENGYTF.